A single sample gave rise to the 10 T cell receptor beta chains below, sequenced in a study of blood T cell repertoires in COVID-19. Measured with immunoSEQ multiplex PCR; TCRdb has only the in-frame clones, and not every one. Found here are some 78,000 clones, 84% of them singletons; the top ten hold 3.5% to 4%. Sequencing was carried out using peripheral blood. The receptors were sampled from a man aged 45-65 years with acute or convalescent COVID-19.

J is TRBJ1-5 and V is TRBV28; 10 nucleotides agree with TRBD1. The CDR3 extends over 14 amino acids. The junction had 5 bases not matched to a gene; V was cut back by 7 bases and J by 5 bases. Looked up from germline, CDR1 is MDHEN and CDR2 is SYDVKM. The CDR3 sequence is CASTLGTGDQPQHF. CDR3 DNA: TGTGCCAGCACCTTGGGGACAGGGGATCAGCCCCAGCATTTT.

CDR3 region: CASVREPQNTDTQYF. The CDR3 nucleotides are TGCGCCAGCGTGAGGGAGCCACAAAACACAGATACGCAGTATTTT. The rearrangement joins TRBV5-1 to TRBJ2-3; D is possibly TRBD2 (5 bases). Germline lookup yields CDR1 SGHRS and CDR2 YFSETQ. V was pared by 7 bases and J by 2 bases, with 17 bases between. CDR3 length: 15 amino acids. The full variable domain, completed using reference TRBV5-1 and TRBJ2-3, is KAGVTQTPRYLIKTRGQQVTLSCSPISGHRSVSWYQQTPGQGLQFLFEYFSETQRNKGNFPGRFSGRQFSNSRSEMNVSTLELGDSALYLCASVREPQNTDTQYFGPGTRLTVL.

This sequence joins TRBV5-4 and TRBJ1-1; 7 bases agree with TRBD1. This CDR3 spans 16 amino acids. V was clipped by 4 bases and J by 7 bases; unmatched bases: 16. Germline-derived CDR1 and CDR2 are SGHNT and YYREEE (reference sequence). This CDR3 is CASSPPTGIGSGEAFF. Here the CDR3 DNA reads TGTGCCAGCAGCCCGCCGACAGGGATCGGATCAGGTGAAGCTTTCTTT.

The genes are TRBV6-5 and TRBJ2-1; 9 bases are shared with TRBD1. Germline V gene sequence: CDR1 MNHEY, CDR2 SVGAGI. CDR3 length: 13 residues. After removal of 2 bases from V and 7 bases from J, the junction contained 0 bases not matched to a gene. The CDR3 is CASSYGQGNEQFF. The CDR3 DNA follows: TGTGCCAGCAGTTACGGACAGGGGAATGAGCAGTTCTTC.

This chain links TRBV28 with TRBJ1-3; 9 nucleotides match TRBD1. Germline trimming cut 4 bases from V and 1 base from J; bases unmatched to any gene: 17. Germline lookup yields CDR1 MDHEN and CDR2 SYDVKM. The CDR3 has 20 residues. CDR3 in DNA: TGTGCCAGCAGTTCTTATCCCGGACAGGGGAGGTTTTTGTCTGGAAACACCATATATTTT. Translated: CASSSYPGQGRFLSGNTIYF.

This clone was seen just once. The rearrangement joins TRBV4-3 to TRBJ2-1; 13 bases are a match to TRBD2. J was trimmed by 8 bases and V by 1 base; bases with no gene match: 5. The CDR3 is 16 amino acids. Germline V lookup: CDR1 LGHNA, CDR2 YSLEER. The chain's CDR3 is CASSQAGTSGNDEQFF. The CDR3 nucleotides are TGCGCCAGCAGCCAAGCCGGGACTAGCGGGAACGATGAGCAGTTCTTC.

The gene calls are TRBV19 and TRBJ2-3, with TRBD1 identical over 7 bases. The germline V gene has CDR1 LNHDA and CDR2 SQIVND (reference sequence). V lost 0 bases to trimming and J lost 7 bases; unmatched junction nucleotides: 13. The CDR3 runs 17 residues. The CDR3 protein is CASSIETGTASLYTQYF. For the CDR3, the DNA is TGTGCCAGTAGTATAGAAACCGGGACAGCCAGTCTATATACGCAGTATTTT.

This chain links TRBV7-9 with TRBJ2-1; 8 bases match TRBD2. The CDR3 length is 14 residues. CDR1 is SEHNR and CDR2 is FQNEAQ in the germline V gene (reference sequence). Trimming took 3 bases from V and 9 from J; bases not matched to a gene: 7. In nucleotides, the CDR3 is TGTGCCAGCAGCTTGAGCGGGAGAGTGGTTGAGCAGTTCTTC. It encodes CASSLSGRVVEQFF.

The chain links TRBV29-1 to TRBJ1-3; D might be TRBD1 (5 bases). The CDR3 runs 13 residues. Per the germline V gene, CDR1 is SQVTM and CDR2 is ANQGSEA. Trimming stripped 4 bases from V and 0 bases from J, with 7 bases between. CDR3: CSVVRASGNTIYF. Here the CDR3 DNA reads TGCAGCGTTGTCAGGGCCTCTGGAAACACCATATATTTT.

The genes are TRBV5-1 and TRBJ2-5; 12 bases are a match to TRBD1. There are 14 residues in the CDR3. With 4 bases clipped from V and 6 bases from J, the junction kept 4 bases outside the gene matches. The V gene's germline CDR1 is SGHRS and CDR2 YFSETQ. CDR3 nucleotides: TGCGCCAGCAGCGGGACAGGGGGCTTGAAGACCCAGTACTTC. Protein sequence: CASSGTGGLKTQYF.